The clone carrying this T cell receptor beta chain appeared once. Its target is unknown. CDR1 is SGHVS and CDR2 is FNYEAQ in the germline V gene. The CDR3 is 16 amino acids. This record comes from a study of cytomegalovirus exposure and HLA in healthy donors. On the study more broadly: Within an early data release were 65 million to 90 million unique TCRs drawn from HLA-typed donors.

Whole-study findings and limits: A classifier reportedly called cytomegalovirus status with high sensitivity and specificity. Later analysis showed most CMV-associated TCR beta chains appearing HLA-restricted. Through in vitro validation, three CMV-associated chains were shown to be specific for CMV antigens.

Vbeta (60) and Jbeta (13) primers were used in the PCR. Data came from immunoSEQ multiplex PCR; TCRdb stores just in-frame clones and leaves some out. The sample consists of about 200,000 clones, around 77% of them appearing once. This chain links TRBV7-6 with TRBJ2-5; 7 nucleotides line up with TRBD2. Matching the DNA end better, TRBJ2-7 makes the J call doubtful. The TCR sequence derives from a woman in her twenties or thirties in good health and CMV-seronegative. Material: PBMCs. Here the CDR3 reads CASSFRGGGPFSEQYF. For the CDR3, the DNA is TGTGCCAGCAGCTTCCGTGGGGGGGGTCCTTTCTCCGAGCAGTACTTC.